These T cell receptor beta chains were read from a single sample in a study of blood T cell repertoires in COVID-19. Produced via immunoSEQ multiplex PCR; TCRdb's table is partial and in-frame only. The repertoire holds approximately 250,000 clones, 88% seen once, with around 1.2% in the top ten. Sequences were obtained from PBMCs or T cells enriched from blood (not recorded which). These receptors came from a woman aged 40 to 50 with acute COVID-19. The CDR3 runs from the conserved cysteine through the conserved F or W. Each record gives: J gene, clone size, D gene, V gene, CDR3 DNA, CDR3 protein. The D gene is left open where the match is weak. Rows may omit the clone size; those that give it use once, few, many or a size class.

>TRBJ2-4|.|.|TRBV15
TGTGCCACCAGCAGAGCAGGGATGGCCAAAAACATTCAGTACTTC
CATSRAGMAKNIQYF
>TRBJ1-4|.|TRBD1|TRBV7-9
TGTGCCAGCAGGCGAGATGGTGAGGGACAGGGAAGCGAAAAACTGTTTTTT
CASRRDGEGQGSEKLFF
>TRBJ2-2|.|TRBD1|TRBV4-1
TGCGCCAGCAGCCAAGGCGACAGGGGGCGAGCGGGAACGAACACCGGGGAGCTGTTTTTT
CASSQGDRGRAGTNTGELFF
>TRBJ2-1|few|.|TRBV19
TGTGCCAGTAGTATCGTACTAGAGAACTACAATGAGCAGTTCTTC
CASSIVLENYNEQFF
>TRBJ1-5|.|.|TRBV3-1/TRBV3-2
TGTGCCAGCAGCCAAGGACAAGGGAGGCAACCCCAGCATTTT
CASSQGQGRQPQHF
>TRBJ2-7|.|TRBD2|TRBV5-6
TGTGCCAGCAGCGGGACTAGAGGCTACGAGCAGTACTTC
CASSGTRGYEQYF
>TRBJ1-1|.|TRBD1|TRBV11-2
TGTGCCAGCAGCTTGGGGGGACAGGTGAACACTGAAGCTTTCTTT
CASSLGGQVNTEAFF
>TRBJ2-1|.|.|TRBV27
TGTGCCAGCAGTTCGATGCCGGGACTCAGCGTGTACAATGAGCAGTTCTTC
CASSSMPGLSVYNEQFF
>TRBJ2-1|.|TRBD2|TRBV29-1
TGCAGCGGAGACTGGGGGGGAACCTACAATGAGCAGTTCTTC
CSGDWGGTYNEQFF
>TRBJ1-4|.|.|TRBV4-1
TGCGCCAGCAGCCAAGATGGGGGGGCGGACGAAAAACTGTTTTTT
CASSQDGGADEKLFF
>TRBJ2-3|.|TRBD2|TRBV3-1/TRBV3-2
TGTGCCAGCAGCCAAGGGGGACTAGCGGGAGCAACAGATACGCAGTATTTT
CASSQGGLAGATDTQYF
>TRBJ2-3|.|TRBD2|TRBV7-2
TGTGCCAGCAGCAGGACTAGCGGGAGAGATACGCAGTATTTT
CASSRTSGRDTQYF
>TRBJ2-1|.|.|TRBV11-3
TGTGCCAGCAGCTTAGAGTATAACCTTGGTCTAGCGACACGCTACAATGAGCAGTTCTTC
CASSLEYNLGLATRYNEQFF
>TRBJ2-2|.|TRBD2|TRBV5-1
TGCGCCAGCAGCTATATGGCCCAGCGGGGAGTACGGGGGGAGCTGTTTTTT
CASSYMAQRGVRGELFF
>TRBJ1-5|.|.|TRBV5-6
TGTGCCACCTACAGAAGAAATCAGCCCCAGCATTTT
CATYRRNQPQHF
>TRBJ1-6|.|.|TRBV27
TGTGCCAGCCGACCCGCGGGGTCTAGCTCCTATAATTCACCCCTCCACTTT
CASRPAGSSSYNSPLHF
>TRBJ2-7|.|TRBD2|TRBV6-5
TGTGCCAGCAGTTACCAATTTCGACTAGCAGGGGAGCAGTACTTC
CASSYQFRLAGEQYF
>TRBJ2-1|.|TRBD2|TRBV28
TGTGCCAGCAGTCACCCGGGACTAGCGGGACTCTACTCCTACAATGAGCAGTTCTTC
CASSHPGLAGLYSYNEQFF
>TRBJ1-1|once|TRBD1|TRBV5-1
TGCGCCAGCAGCTTGGACGGGACAGGACTGAACACTGAAGCTTTCTTT
CASSLDGTGLNTEAFF
>TRBJ1-1|.|.|TRBV18
TGTGCCAGCTCACAGGGGCAGGGGCGGAACACTGAAGCTTTCTTT
CASSQGQGRNTEAFF
>TRBJ1-2|.|TRBD1|TRBV6-6
TGTGCCAGCAGCGGGACAGAAGGCGGCTACACCTTC
CASSGTEGGYTF
>TRBJ1-1|.|TRBD1|TRBV28
TGTGCCACCCACCTCGACAGGGGGAACACTGAAGCTTTCTTT
CATHLDRGNTEAFF
>TRBJ2-1|.|.|TRBV24-1
TGTGCCACCAGTGCTCAGGAGGGGAGGAGAAGTGACAATGAGCAGTTCTTC
CATSAQEGRRSDNEQFF
>TRBJ1-2|.|TRBD1|TRBV19
TGTGCCAGTAGTATCGGGCGACAGGGGACCTATGGCTACACCTTC
CASSIGRQGTYGYTF
>TRBJ1-5|.|.|TRBV5-8
TGTGCCAGCAGCTTGGGACAGCCGAATCAGCCCCAGCATTTT
CASSLGQPNQPQHF
>TRBJ2-1|.|.|TRBV5-8
TGTGCCAGCAGCTTGGTAGGGGTTGAGCAGTTCTTC
CASSLVGVEQFF
>TRBJ2-3|once|.|TRBV5-8
TGTGCCAGCACCCTGATAAATGAGGGCGATACGCAGTATTTT
CASTLINEGDTQYF
>TRBJ1-5|.|TRBD1|TRBV27
TGTGCCAGCAGCTGGACAGGGGATAGCAATCAGCCCCAGCATTTT
CASSWTGDSNQPQHF
>TRBJ1-6|.|TRBD1|TRBV7-7
TGTGCTAGCAGCCTGGACAGGGATTCACCCCTCCACTTT
CASSLDRDSPLHF